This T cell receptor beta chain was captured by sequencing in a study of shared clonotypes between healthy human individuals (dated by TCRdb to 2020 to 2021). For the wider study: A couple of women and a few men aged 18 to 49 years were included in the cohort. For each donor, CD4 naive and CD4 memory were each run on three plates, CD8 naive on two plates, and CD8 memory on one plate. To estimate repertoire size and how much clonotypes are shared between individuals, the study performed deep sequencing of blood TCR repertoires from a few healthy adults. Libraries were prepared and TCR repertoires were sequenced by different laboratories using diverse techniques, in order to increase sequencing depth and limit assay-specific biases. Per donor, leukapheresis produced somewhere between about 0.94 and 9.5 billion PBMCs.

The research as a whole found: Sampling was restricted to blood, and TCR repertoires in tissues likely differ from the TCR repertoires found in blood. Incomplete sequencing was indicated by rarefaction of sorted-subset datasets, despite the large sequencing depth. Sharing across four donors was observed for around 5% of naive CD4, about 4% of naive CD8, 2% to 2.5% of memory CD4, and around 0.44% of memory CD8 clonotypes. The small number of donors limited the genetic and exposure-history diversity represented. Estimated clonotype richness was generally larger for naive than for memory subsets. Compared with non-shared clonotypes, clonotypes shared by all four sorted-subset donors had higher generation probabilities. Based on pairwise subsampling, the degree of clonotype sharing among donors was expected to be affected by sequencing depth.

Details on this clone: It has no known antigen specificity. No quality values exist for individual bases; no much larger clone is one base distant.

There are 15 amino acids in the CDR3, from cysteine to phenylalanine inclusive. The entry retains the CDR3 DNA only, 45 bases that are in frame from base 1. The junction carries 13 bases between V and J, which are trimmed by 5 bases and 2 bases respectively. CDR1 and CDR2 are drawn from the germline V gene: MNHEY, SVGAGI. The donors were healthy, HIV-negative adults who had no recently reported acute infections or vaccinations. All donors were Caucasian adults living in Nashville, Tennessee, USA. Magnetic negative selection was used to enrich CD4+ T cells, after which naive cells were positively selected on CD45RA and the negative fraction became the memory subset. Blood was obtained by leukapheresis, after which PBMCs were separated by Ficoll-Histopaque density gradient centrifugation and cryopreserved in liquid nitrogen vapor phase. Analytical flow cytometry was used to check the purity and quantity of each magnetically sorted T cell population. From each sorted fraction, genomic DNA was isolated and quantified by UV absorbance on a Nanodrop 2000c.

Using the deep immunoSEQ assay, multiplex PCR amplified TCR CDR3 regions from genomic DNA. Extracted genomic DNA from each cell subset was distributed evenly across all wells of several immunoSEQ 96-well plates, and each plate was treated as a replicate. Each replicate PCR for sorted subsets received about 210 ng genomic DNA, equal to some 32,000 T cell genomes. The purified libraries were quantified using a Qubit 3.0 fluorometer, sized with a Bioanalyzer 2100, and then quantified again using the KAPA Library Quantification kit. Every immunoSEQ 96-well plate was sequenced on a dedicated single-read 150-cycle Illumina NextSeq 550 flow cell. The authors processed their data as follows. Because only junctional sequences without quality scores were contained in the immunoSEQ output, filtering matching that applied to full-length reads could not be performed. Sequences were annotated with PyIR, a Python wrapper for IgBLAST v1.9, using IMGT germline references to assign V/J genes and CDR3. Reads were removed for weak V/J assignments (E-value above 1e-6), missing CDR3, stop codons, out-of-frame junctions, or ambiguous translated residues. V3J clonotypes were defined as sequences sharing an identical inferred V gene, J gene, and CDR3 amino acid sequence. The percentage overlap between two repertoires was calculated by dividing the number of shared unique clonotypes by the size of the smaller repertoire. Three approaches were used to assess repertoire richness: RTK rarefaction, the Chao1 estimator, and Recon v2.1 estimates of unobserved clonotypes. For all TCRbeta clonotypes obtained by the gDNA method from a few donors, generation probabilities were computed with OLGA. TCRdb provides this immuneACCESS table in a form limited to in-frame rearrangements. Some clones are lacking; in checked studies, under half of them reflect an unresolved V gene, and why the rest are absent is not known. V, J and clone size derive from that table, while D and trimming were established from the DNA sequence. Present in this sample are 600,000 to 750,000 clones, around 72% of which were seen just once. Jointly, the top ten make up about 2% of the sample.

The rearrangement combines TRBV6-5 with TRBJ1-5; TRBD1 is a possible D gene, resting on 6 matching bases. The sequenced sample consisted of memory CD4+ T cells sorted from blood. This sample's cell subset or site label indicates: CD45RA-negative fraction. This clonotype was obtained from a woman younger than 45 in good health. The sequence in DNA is TGTGCCAGCAGTCGACAGGCAGGGGGCAATCAGCCCCAGCATTTT. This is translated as CASSRQAGGNQPQHF.